The clone carrying this T cell receptor beta chain appeared a few times. The data belong to a study of identical twins. The CDR3 spans 15 residues. CDR1 is SQVTM and CDR2 is ANQGSEA in the germline V gene. Germline trimming cut 8 bases from V and 6 bases from J; bases unmatched to any gene: 16. TCRdb independently ran MiXCR on the 5' RACE reads; one entry per CDR3 protein. This sample has about 480,000 distinct CDR3 sequences, with 14% found just once. Donors uniformly comprised healthy Caucasians. This same sample was also part of a study on yellow fever vaccine responses in identical twins.

This receptor was taken from a young woman in good health. The source material was CD4+ T cells sorted from blood. J is TRBJ2-1 and V is TRBV29-1; 7 bases fit TRBD2. CDR3 sequence (DNA): TGCAGCTTAAGGACATCAGCGGGACTAATCAATGAGCAGTTCTTC. Amino acids: CSLRTSAGLINEQFF.